This entry describes one TCR beta chain. The sample originates from a study of blood T cell repertoires in COVID-19. Assay used: immunoSEQ multiplex PCR; TCRdb lists only in-frame clones, some missing. The data hold 140,000 to 150,000 clones, with 87% observed a single time. With 3 bases clipped from V and 7 bases from J, the junction kept 5 bases outside the gene matches. Looked up from germline, CDR1 is MDHEN and CDR2 is SYDVKM. CDR3 length: 13 residues. The chain recombines TRBV28 with TRBJ1-2, with 7 nucleotides matching TRBD1. The receptor's source is a man aged 50 or older who had recovered from COVID-19. The sequencing sample was made of peripheral blood. DNA of the CDR3: TGTGCCAGCAGTTTGACAGGGACCGGTGGCTACACCTTC. This sequence encodes CASSLTGTGGYTF.